This TCR beta chain was identified in a study of cytomegalovirus exposure and HLA in healthy donors. This CDR3 has 15 amino acids. V lost 3 bases and J lost 4, with 14 bases in between. Germline loops: CDR1 MGHDK, CDR2 SYGVNS. Vbeta (60) and Jbeta (13) primers were used in the PCR. Sequencing was performed with immunoSEQ multiplex PCR; in TCRdb, only in-frame clones are kept and a portion is missing. The table includes over 200,000 clones, about four fifths detected once. This clone was seen only a few times. This TCR came from a woman between 35 and 50 years old in good health and CMV-seropositive. The sample consisted of PBMCs. This rearrangement joins TRBV25-1 to TRBJ2-3, with D perhaps TRBD1 (5 bases). CDR3 coding DNA: TGTGCCAGCAGTGATCGACAGAGCTCGGCAGATACGCAGTATTTT. This gives the protein CASSDRQSSADTQYF.